This record concerns one T cell receptor beta chain sequence. The antigen is unknown. The record originates from a study of a mutant IDH1 vaccine in newly diagnosed glioma. The time point denotes: week 47, end of study. Alongside topical imiquimod, each dose of vaccine comprised 300 ug of mutant IDH1 20-mer peptide. From germline, CDR1 is SEHNR and CDR2 FQNEAQ (reference sequence). Trimming removed 5 bases at V and 5 bases at J, with 12 bases between. This CDR3 is 13 amino acids long. Profiled with immunoSEQ multiplex PCR; TCRdb holds only in-frame clones, not every one. The sample includes approximately 60,000 clones, around 83% of them seen just once.

This sequence originates from a woman in her 50s with glioma. This specimen consisted of PBMCs, obtained from a glioma patient whose treatment included an IDH1 peptide vaccine. V usage is TRBV7-9 and J usage is TRBJ1-1; D gene uncertain. CDR3 amino acids: CASSPPDKTEAFF. Here the CDR3 DNA reads TGTGCCAGCAGCCCCCCTGACAAAACTGAAGCTTTCTTT.